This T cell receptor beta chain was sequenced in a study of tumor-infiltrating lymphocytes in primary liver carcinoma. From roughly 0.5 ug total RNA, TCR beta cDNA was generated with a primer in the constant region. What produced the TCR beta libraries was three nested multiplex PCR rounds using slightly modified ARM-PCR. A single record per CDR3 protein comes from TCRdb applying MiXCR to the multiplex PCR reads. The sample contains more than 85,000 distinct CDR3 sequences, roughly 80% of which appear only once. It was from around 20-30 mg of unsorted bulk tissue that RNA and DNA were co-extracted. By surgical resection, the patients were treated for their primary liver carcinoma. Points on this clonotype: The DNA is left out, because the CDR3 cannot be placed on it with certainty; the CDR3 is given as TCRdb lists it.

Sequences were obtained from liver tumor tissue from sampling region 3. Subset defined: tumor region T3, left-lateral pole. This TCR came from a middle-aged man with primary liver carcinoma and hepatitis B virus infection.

The CDR3: CSVGLGAYNEHFF. The rearrangement uses TRBV29-1 and TRBJ2-1; TRBD2 reflects the table's D call only, with no check against the DNA. The germline gives CDR1 SQVTM, CDR2 ANQGSEA. The CDR3 length equals 13 residues, ends included.